These 16 T cell receptor beta chains came from one sample sequenced in a study of blood T cell repertoires in COVID-19. Assay used: immunoSEQ multiplex PCR; TCRdb lists only in-frame clones, some missing. The data contain 250,000 or so clones, 85% to 90% of them singletons. Material for sequencing was PBMCs or T cells enriched from blood (not recorded which). Receptor source: a man aged 50 to 60 who had been exposed to COVID-19.

This clone was detected once. This rearrangement joins TRBV5-4 to TRBJ2-5; 9 bases agree with TRBD1. CDR3 length: 14 residues. Germline V gene data show CDR1 as SGHNT and CDR2 as YYREEE (reference sequence). After removal of 5 bases from V and 5 bases from J, the junction contained 7 bases not matched to a gene. The CDR3 region has the DNA TGTGCCAGCAGTGAGGGACAGGGAGGCGAGACCCAGTACTTC. Translating it yields CASSEGQGGETQYF.

This chain uses TRBV29-1 with TRBJ1-1; a possible D gene is TRBD1 (5 bases). In germline, CDR1 is SQVTM, CDR2 ANQGSEA. There are 13 residues in the CDR3. The V end was cut by 7 bases, the J end by 1 base, with 13 bases between. CDR3 in DNA: TGCAGCGCCTCCCGGGGGGGGAACACTGAAGCTTTCTTT. Protein sequence: CSASRGGNTEAFF.

The rearrangement joins TRBV6-5 to TRBJ1-5; D might be TRBD1 (5 bases). The germline CDR1 and CDR2 sequences are MNHEY and SVGAGI. This CDR3 comprises 13 residues. The V end was cut by 6 bases, the J end by 4 bases, with 10 bases between. The CDR3 loop is CASSTDRNQPQHF. CDR3 coding DNA: TGTGCCAGCAGCACCGACAGAAATCAGCCCCAGCATTTT.

The rearrangement links TRBV5-4 to TRBJ2-3; D remains ambiguous. The CDR3 runs to 15 residues. V was cut by 0 bases and J by 1 base, with 9 bases left in between. Germline CDR1 reads SGHNT; CDR2 reads YYREEE (reference sequence). The CDR3 bases are TGTGCCAGCAGCTTGGATCCAGAGGGCACAGATACGCAGTATTTT. Its protein product is CASSLDPEGTDTQYF.

This rearrangement joins TRBV9 to TRBJ2-7, with 7 bases identical to TRBD2. J was trimmed by 6 bases and V by 2 bases; bases with no gene match: 8. Germline CDR1 is SGDLS and CDR2 is YYNGEE. This CDR3 comprises 14 residues. CDR3 protein: CASSVGPSGGEQYV. The CDR3 DNA reads as TGTGCCAGCAGCGTGGGACCCTCGGGAGGCGAGCAGTACGTC.

The CDR3 reads CASSRRTGGNGIGKLFF. CDR3 sequence (DNA): TGTGCCAGCTCTCGGAGGACAGGGGGCAACGGTATCGGAAAACTGTTTTTT. The chain combines TRBV18 with TRBJ1-4; 11 bases match TRBD1. The CDR3 has 17 amino acids. V lost 6 bases, J lost 10 bases, and 16 bases stayed unmatched. CDR1 is KGHSH, CDR2 LQKENI, per germline.

The rearrangement joins TRBV9 to TRBJ2-3, with TRBD2 matching over 8 bases. Germline V gene sequence: CDR1 SGDLS, CDR2 YYNGEE. The CDR3 runs 17 residues. The V gene end was trimmed by 0 bases and the J gene end by 4 bases; junction bases not matched to a gene: 10. The CDR3 nucleotides are TGTGCCAGCAGCGTAGTAAAGGGAGCGGGAGCATCAGATACGCAGTATTTT. It specifies CASSVVKGAGASDTQYF. The variable domain in full, completed from reference TRBV9 and TRBJ2-3, reads DSGVTQTPKHLITATGQRVTLRCSPRSGDLSVYWYQQSLDQGLQFLIQYYNGEERAKGNILERFSAQQFPDLHSELNLSSLELGDSALYFCASSVVKGAGASDTQYFGPGTRLTVL.

The rearrangement uses TRBV9 and TRBJ1-1; D remains ambiguous. This CDR3 has 13 amino acids. The germline V gene has CDR1 SGDLS and CDR2 YYNGEE. The V end lost 4 bases, the J end lost 1 base, and 8 bases lay between the germline ends. The CDR3 is CASSPTTNTEAFF. The DNA for the CDR3 is TGTGCCAGCAGCCCGACAACGAACACTGAAGCTTTCTTT.

This rearrangement joins TRBV19 to TRBJ1-4, with a weak D call TRBD1 (6 bases). Trimming cost V 6 bases and J 8 bases, with 19 bases left between them. The length of the CDR3 is 15 residues. The germline CDR1 and CDR2 sequences are LNHDA and SQIVND (reference sequence). CDR3 protein: CASRPRTVGYEKLFF. CDR3 bases: TGTGCCAGTAGACCCCGGACAGTAGGTTACGAAAAACTGTTTTTT.

The chain joins TRBV7-2 to TRBJ2-3, with TRBD2 matching over 8 bases. The CDR3 loop spans 14 amino acids. J lost 10 bases, V lost 5 bases, and 11 bases had no gene match. Germline V gene sequence: CDR1 SGHTA, CDR2 FQGNSA. The CDR3 region has the DNA TGTGCCAGCAGCCCCGGCGGGGGGAAAGTGGCGCAGTATTTT. Amino acids: CASSPGGGKVAQYF.

The chain combines TRBV27 with TRBJ2-7, with 11 bases matching TRBD2. CDR1 MNHEY and CDR2 SMNVEV come from the germline V gene (reference sequence). The trim removed 6 bases at V and 2 bases at J, leaving 3 bases unmatched. This CDR3 has 14 residues. CDR3 in amino acids: CASRSSGGTYEQYF. CDR3 DNA sequence: TGTGCCAGCAGGTCTAGCGGGGGGACCTACGAGCAGTACTTC.

V is TRBV11-2 and J is TRBJ2-7; the D gene is possibly TRBD2 (6 bases). The CDR3 consists of 15 residues. Germline V CDR1 and CDR2: SGHAT, FQNNGV. The V end lost 2 bases, the J end lost 4 bases, and 15 bases lay between the germline ends. This chain's CDR3 is CASSLHWSSGYEQYV. The CDR3 bases are TGTGCCAGCAGCTTACACTGGAGTAGCGGTTACGAGCAGTACGTC.

The chain couples TRBV2 to TRBJ2-2; 12 bases are shared with TRBD2. The CDR3 length is 16 residues. V lost 7 bases and J lost 5; bases outside the gene matches: 8. CDR1 is SNHLY and CDR2 is FYNNEI in the germline V gene. CDR3 bases: TGTGCCAGCATCCCCTTGACTAGCGGGGGTACCGGGGAGCTGTTTTTT. Translation gives CASIPLTSGGTGELFF.

The CDR3 loop is CASSAGQGPLHF. The CDR3 DNA reads as TGTGCCAGCAGCGCTGGACAGGGACCCCTCCACTTT. V usage is TRBV9 and J usage is TRBJ1-6; 8 nucleotides line up with TRBD1. This CDR3 comprises 12 residues. CDR1 is SGDLS and CDR2 is YYNGEE in the germline V gene. V gave up 3 bases and J gave up 12 bases; unmatched junction bases: 2.

The chain uses TRBV5-1 and TRBJ1-1; maybe TRBD1 (6 bases). The CDR3 contains 14 residues. Trimming shortened V by 0 bases and J by 4 bases, and 10 bases separated the two germline ends. Germline CDR1 reads SGHRS; CDR2 reads YFSETQ. The CDR3 DNA follows: TGCGCCAGCAGCTTGGACAGGGAGGGCACTGAAGCTTTCTTT. This translates into CASSLDREGTEAFF.

The chain uses TRBV30 and TRBJ1-2; D gene unclear. Looked up from germline, CDR1 is GTSNPN and CDR2 is SVGIG (reference sequence). Trimming left V 0 bases short and J 8 bases short, with 16 bases between. The CDR3 contains 14 residues. The DNA of the CDR3 is TGTGCCTGGAGTGTACGGAGACTGAGAAGAGGCTACACCTTC. It encodes CAWSVRRLRRGYTF.